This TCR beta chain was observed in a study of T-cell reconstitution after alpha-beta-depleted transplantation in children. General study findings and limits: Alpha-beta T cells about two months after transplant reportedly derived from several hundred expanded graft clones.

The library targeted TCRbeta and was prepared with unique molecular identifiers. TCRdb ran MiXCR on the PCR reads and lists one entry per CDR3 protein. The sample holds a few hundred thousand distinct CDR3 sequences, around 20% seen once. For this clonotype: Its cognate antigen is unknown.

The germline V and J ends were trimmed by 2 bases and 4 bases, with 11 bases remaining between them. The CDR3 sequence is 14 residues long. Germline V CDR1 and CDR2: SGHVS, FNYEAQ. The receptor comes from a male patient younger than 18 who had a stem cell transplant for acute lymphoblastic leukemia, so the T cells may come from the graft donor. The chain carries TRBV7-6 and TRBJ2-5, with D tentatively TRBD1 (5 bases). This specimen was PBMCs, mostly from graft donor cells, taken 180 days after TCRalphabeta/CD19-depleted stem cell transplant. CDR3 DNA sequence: TGTGCCAGCAGCTTAAACACAGGATTAGAGACCCAGTACTTC. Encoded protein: CASSLNTGLETQYF.